The clone carrying this T cell receptor (beta chain) was observed a single time. Its antigen remains unidentified. These data originate in a study of a mutant IDH1 vaccine in newly diagnosed glioma. Sample time point: week 47, end of study. Topical imiquimod was applied with each vaccine dose, which held 300 ug of mutant IDH1 20-mer peptide. The vaccination schedule gave patients eight doses in weeks 1, 3, 5, 7, 11, 15, 19 and 23. The donor cohort comprised cases of new WHO grade 3 or 4 IDH1-mutant, ATRX-lost astrocytoma. Some clones are missing from TCRdb's copy, which holds only in-frame ones; the method was immunoSEQ multiplex PCR. The table includes roughly 56,000 clones, roughly 72% detected once. This CDR3 region has 15 residues. Trimming removed 2 bases at V and 3 bases at J, with 13 bases between. Germline V gene data show CDR1 as SEHNR and CDR2 as FQNEAQ (reference sequence).

The chain recombines TRBV7-9 with TRBJ1-2; D gene unclear. This sample comprised PBMCs, obtained from a glioma patient whose treatment included an IDH1 peptide vaccine. The clonotype was recovered from a woman aged 40-49 years with glioma. Some clones in this sample may be carry-over from other donors' samples. This CDR3 reads CASSLPEGQDYGYTF. CDR3 nucleotide sequence: TGTGCCAGCAGCTTACCAGAGGGCCAGGACTATGGCTACACCTTC.